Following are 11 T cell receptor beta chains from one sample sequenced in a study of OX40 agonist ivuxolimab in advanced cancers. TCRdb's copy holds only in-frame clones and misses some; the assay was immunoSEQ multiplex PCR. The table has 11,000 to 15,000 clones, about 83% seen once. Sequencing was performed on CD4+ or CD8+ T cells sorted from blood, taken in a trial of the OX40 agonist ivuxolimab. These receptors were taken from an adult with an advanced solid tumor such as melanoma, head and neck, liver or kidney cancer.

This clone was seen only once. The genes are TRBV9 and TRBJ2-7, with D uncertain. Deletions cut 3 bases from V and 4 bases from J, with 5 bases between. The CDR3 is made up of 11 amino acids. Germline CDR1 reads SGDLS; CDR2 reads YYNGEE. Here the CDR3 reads CASSAKYEQYF. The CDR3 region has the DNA TGTGCCAGCAGCGCAAAGTACGAGCAGTACTTC.

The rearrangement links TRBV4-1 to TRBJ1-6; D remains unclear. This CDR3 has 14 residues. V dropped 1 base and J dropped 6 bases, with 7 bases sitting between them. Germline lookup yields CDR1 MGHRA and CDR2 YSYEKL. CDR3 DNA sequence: TGCGCCAGCAGCCAAGCGACTCGTAATTCACCCCTCCACTTT. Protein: CASSQATRNSPLHF.

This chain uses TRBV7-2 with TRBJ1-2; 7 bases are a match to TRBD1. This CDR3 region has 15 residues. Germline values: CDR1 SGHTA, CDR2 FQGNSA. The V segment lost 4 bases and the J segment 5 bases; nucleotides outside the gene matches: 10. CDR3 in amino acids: CASSSQTGPPYGYTF. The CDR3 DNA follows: TGTGCCAGCAGCTCCCAGACAGGGCCCCCATATGGCTACACCTTC.

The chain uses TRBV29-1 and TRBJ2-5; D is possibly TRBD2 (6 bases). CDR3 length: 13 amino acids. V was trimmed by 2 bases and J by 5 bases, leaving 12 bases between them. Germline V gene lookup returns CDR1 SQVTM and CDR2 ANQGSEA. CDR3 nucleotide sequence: TGCAGCGTTGAACTAGCGAGAAGGGAGACCCAGTACTTC. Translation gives CSVELARRETQYF.

CDR3 loop: CASSASLPSYNEQFF. The CDR3 coding sequence is TGTGCCAGCAGCGCCAGCTTACCGTCCTACAATGAGCAGTTCTTC. This rearrangement joins TRBV9 to TRBJ2-1; no clear D. This CDR3 contains 15 residues. CDR1 and CDR2 from the germline V gene are SGDLS and YYNGEE. Trimming pared 3 bases from V and 1 base from J, leaving 11 bases between.

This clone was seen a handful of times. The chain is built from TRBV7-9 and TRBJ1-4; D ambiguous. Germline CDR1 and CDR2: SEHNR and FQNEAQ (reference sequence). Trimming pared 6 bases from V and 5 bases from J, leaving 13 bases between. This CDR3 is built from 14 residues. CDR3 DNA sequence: TGTGCCAGCAGTCCAGGCGTCATGAATGAAAAACTGTTTTTT. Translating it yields CASSPGVMNEKLFF.

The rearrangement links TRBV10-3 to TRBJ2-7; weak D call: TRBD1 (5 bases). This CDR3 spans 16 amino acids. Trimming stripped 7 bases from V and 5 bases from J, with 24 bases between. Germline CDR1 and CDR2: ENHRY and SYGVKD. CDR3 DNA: TGTGCCATCAAACCCCTTTTGGGGCCTGGCCGGGACGAGCAGTACTTC. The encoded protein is CAIKPLLGPGRDEQYF.

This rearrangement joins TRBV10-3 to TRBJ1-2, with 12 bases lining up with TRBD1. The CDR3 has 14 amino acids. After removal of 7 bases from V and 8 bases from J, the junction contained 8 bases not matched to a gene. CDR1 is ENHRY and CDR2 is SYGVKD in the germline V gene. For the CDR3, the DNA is TGTGCCATCAAGGGGACAGGGGGCATTGGGGGCTACACCTTC. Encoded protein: CAIKGTGGIGGYTF.

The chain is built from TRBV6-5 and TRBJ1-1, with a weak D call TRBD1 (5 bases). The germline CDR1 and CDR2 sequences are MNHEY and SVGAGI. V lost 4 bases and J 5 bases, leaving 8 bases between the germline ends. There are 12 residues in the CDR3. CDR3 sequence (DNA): TGTGCCAGCAGTTCGACAGAGACTGAAGCTTTCTTT. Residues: CASSSTETEAFF.

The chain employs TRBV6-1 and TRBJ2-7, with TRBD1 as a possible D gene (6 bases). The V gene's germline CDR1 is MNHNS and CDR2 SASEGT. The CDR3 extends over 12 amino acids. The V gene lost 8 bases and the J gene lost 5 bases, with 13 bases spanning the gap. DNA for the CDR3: TGTGCCAGCCTCCAGGGGCACAACGAGCAGTACTTC. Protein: CASLQGHNEQYF.

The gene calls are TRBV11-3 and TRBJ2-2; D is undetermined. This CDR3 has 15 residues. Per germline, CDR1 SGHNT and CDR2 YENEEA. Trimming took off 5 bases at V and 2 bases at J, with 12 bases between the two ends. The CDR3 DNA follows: TGTGCCAGCAGCGTCGGCGGAGTCAACACCGGGGAGCTGTTTTTT. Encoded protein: CASSVGGVNTGELFF.